Listed here are 21 T cell receptor beta chains from one sample, sequenced in a study of OX40 agonist ivuxolimab in advanced cancers. The assay was immunoSEQ multiplex PCR, and TCRdb's table has in-frame clones only and misses some. The sample gives 70,000 to 95,000 clones, approximately 88% of which show up once; approximately 4% is in the top ten. The material sequenced was CD4+ or CD8+ T cells sorted from blood, taken in a trial of the OX40 agonist ivuxolimab. The origin of the receptors is an adult with an advanced solid tumor such as melanoma, head and neck, liver or kidney cancer.

The V call is TRBV28, the J call TRBJ1-5, with unresolved D. Germline V gene data show CDR1 as MDHEN and CDR2 as SYDVKM. V was pared by 4 bases and J by 5 bases, with 6 bases between. This CDR3 comprises 12 residues. For the CDR3, the DNA is TGTGCCAGCAGTTCTACAGATCAGCCCCAGCATTTT. It translates to CASSSTDQPQHF.

V and J are TRBV7-9 and TRBJ2-1; no clear D. The CDR3 consists of 15 residues. Trimming pared 1 base from V and 6 bases from J, leaving 13 bases between. The germline V gene encodes CDR1 SEHNR and CDR2 FQNEAQ (reference sequence). The CDR3, as DNA: TGTGCCAGCAGCTTAGAGGGTCTACGGTCCAATGAGCAGTTCTTC. It encodes CASSLEGLRSNEQFF.

The chain employs TRBV6-1 and TRBJ1-1, with TRBD1 matching 9 bases. The V segment lost 8 bases and the J segment 4 bases; nucleotides outside the gene matches: 5. Germline CDR1 MNHNS, CDR2 SASEGT. CDR3 length equals 13 residues. The CDR3 coding sequence is TGTGCCAGCTCAGGGACAGGGAGCACTGAAGCTTTCTTT. Its translation: CASSGTGSTEAFF.

The rearrangement links TRBV30 to TRBJ1-1; D might be TRBD1 (6 bases). The CDR3 is made up of 15 amino acids. The V end was cut by 1 base, the J end by 0 bases, with 12 bases between. Germline V gives CDR1 GTSNPN, CDR2 SVGIG (reference sequence). The CDR3 protein is CAWSGTRGMNTEAFF. In nucleotides, the CDR3 is TGTGCCTGGAGTGGGACTAGGGGGATGAACACTGAAGCTTTCTTT.

The chain combines TRBV7-3 with TRBJ2-3, with TRBD2 identical over 10 bases. The CDR3 is made up of 15 amino acids. The junction had 10 bases not matched to a gene; V was cut back by 5 bases and J by 8 bases. Per the germline V gene, CDR1 is SGHTA and CDR2 is FQGTGA. The CDR3 nucleotides read TGTGCCAGCAGCCTCCGATCTAGCGGGAGTAGTACGCAGTATTTT. It specifies CASSLRSSGSSTQYF.

The chain links TRBV5-1 to TRBJ2-2; no firm D call. V lost 4 bases and J lost 3, with 10 bases in between. From germline, CDR1 is SGHRS and CDR2 YFSETQ. The CDR3 length is 14 residues. The CDR3 sequence is CASSTRPDTGELFF. The CDR3 DNA reads as TGCGCCAGCAGCACCCGACCCGACACCGGGGAGCTGTTTTTT.

The J gene is TRBJ2-4, the V gene TRBV11-2; TRBD1 matches at 10 bases. Germline CDR1 SGHAT, CDR2 FQNNGV. J lost 11 bases, V lost 5 bases, and 15 bases had no gene match. CDR3 size: 16 residues. CDR3 in DNA: TGTGCCAGCAGCCCCAACGTCGGACAGGGGGGGTTAGTTCAGTACTTC. This encodes CASSPNVGQGGLVQYF.

The CDR3 coding sequence is TGTGCCAGCAGAGACAGGGGGAGTGAAAAACTGTTTTTT. Its translation: CASRDRGSEKLFF. V usage is TRBV6-6 and J usage is TRBJ1-4, with 9 bases that match TRBD1. J gave up 7 bases and V 6 bases, and 3 bases lay outside the gene matches. The germline V gene has CDR1 MNHNY and CDR2 SVGAGI (reference sequence). The CDR3 loop spans 13 amino acids.

This rearrangement joins TRBV5-4 to TRBJ2-5, with 10 bases aligning to TRBD2. With V trimmed by 4 bases and J by 5 bases, 8 bases remained unmatched. The CDR3 consists of 15 residues. Germline V gives CDR1 SGHNT, CDR2 YYREEE (reference sequence). This CDR3 reads CASSPRLAGEETQYF. Written as DNA, the CDR3 is TGTGCCAGCAGCCCCCGGCTAGCGGGAGAGGAGACCCAGTACTTC.

The V gene is TRBV18, the J gene TRBJ2-3; a weak D match, TRBD1 (6 bases). V dropped 3 bases and J dropped 4 bases, with 11 bases sitting between them. The CDR3 consists of 14 residues. Germline loops: CDR1 KGHSH, CDR2 LQKENI. In nucleotides, the CDR3 is TGTGCCAGCTCACCCAGGGGCTCGGCAGATACGCAGTATTTT. It encodes CASSPRGSADTQYF. The whole variable domain, remainder taken from reference TRBV18 and TRBJ2-3, is NAGVMQNPRHLVRRRGQEARLRCSPMKGHSHVYWYRQLPEEGLKFMVYLQKENIIDESGMPKERFSAEFPKEGPSILRIQQVVRGDSAAYFCASSPRGSADTQYFGPGTRLTVL.

The V and J genes are TRBV2 and TRBJ2-3, with TRBD2 matching 10 bases. This CDR3 has 15 amino acids. Trimming at V came to 4 bases and at J to 4 bases, leaving 5 bases not matched to a gene. Germline V lookup: CDR1 SNHLY, CDR2 FYNNEI. CDR3 nucleotides: TGTGCCAGCAGTGGGACTAGCGGTCGTCCAGATACGCAGTATTTT. Its protein product is CASSGTSGRPDTQYF.

The V call is TRBV12-5, the J call TRBJ2-1; TRBD2 aligns across 12 bases. CDR1 is LGHNT, CDR2 FRNRAP, per germline. This CDR3 region has 18 residues. V lost 6 bases to trimming and J lost 6 bases; unmatched junction nucleotides: 15. CDR3 region: CASGRTSGIPPLPNEQFF. In DNA form, the CDR3 reads TGTGCTAGTGGCCGGACTAGCGGGATCCCGCCCCTTCCCAATGAGCAGTTCTTC.

V and J are TRBV5-1 and TRBJ1-3; TRBD1 is a possible D gene (5 bases). The ends were cut back, 4 bases at V and 0 bases at J, with 11 bases in the middle. This CDR3 comprises 15 residues. Germline lookup yields CDR1 SGHRS and CDR2 YFSETQ. The CDR3 nucleotides read TGCGCCAGCAGCCTTTCGGACAACTCTGGAAACACCATATATTTT. It encodes CASSLSDNSGNTIYF.

The V call is TRBV9, the J call TRBJ2-1; TRBD2 matches 13 bases. CDR3 size: 15 residues. V gave up 3 bases and J gave up 5 bases; unmatched junction bases: 2. Per germline, CDR1 SGDLS and CDR2 YYNGEE. CDR3 nucleotides: TGTGCCAGCAGCGCCGGGACTAGCGGGAACAATGAGCAGTTCTTC. Its protein product is CASSAGTSGNNEQFF.

The chain joins TRBV5-1 to TRBJ2-1; D ambiguous. Trimming shortened V by 5 bases and J by 0 bases, and 9 bases separated the two germline ends. Per the germline V gene, CDR1 is SGHRS and CDR2 is YFSETQ. The CDR3 loop spans 14 amino acids. Written as DNA, the CDR3 is TGCGCCAGCAGTGCGACCAGCTCCTACAATGAGCAGTTCTTC. This gives the protein CASSATSSYNEQFF.

The chain couples TRBV28 to TRBJ1-4; 9 nucleotides align to TRBD1. The V and J ends lost 5 bases and 7 bases, in that order; junction bases with no gene match: 11. This CDR3 contains 16 residues. Germline CDR1 and CDR2: MDHEN and SYDVKM. The DNA for the CDR3 is TGTGCCAGCAGTACCCCGGGACAGGGTGAGGGTGAAAAACTGTTTTTT. Its translation: CASSTPGQGEGEKLFF.

This chain links TRBV27 with TRBJ2-1; TRBD2 matches 10 bases. V trimming: 5 bases; J trimming: 9 bases; junction bases outside the gene matches: 25. The CDR3 runs 20 residues. CDR1 and CDR2 from the germline V gene are MNHEY and SMNVEV (reference sequence). CDR3 protein: CASSPPLRGRAGGRRGEQFF. CDR3 in DNA: TGTGCCAGCAGTCCCCCCCTCCGGGGTCGAGCGGGAGGGCGACGGGGTGAGCAGTTCTTC.

The DNA of the CDR3 is TGTGCCAGCAGTTGGGAGGGGAACGAGCAGTACTTC. It specifies CASSWEGNEQYF. The chain couples TRBV28 to TRBJ2-7, with 7 bases fitting TRBD2. The CDR3 is 12 residues long. Trimming removed 4 bases from V and 5 bases from J; junction bases left unmatched: 2. The germline gives CDR1 MDHEN, CDR2 SYDVKM.

J is TRBJ1-5 and V is TRBV19, with unresolved D. From germline, CDR1 is LNHDA and CDR2 SQIVND (reference sequence). The V end lost 5 bases, the J end lost 4 bases, and 6 bases lay between the germline ends. CDR3 size: 12 residues. CDR3 in DNA: TGTGCCAGTAGTCCCACGAATCAGCCCCAGCATTTT. This translates into CASSPTNQPQHF.

This rearrangement joins TRBV6-5 to TRBJ2-6; D is undetermined. CDR1 MNHEY and CDR2 SVGAGI come from the germline V gene. The ends were cut back, 4 bases at V and 7 bases at J, with 14 bases in the middle. This CDR3 comprises 15 residues. The CDR3 loop is CASSSDRTEANVLTF. The CDR3 DNA sequence: TGTGCCAGCAGTTCGGACCGGACCGAAGCCAACGTCCTGACTTTC.

The V and J genes are TRBV6-5 and TRBJ1-4; no clear D. CDR3 length: 14 amino acids. In germline, CDR1 is MNHEY, CDR2 SVGAGI. The V and J ends lost 0 bases and 7 bases respectively, with 9 bases between them. The CDR3 region is CASSYSGRSEKLFF. The CDR3 coding sequence is TGTGCCAGCAGTTACTCAGGACGGTCTGAAAAACTGTTTTTT.